The entry that follows covers one TCR beta chain sequence. This entry comes from a study of blood T cell repertoires in COVID-19. Looking at the study overall: Collection of acute and convalescent COVID-19 samples took place in the United States, Italy and Spain.

Measured with immunoSEQ multiplex PCR; TCRdb has only the in-frame clones, and not every one. The sample has fewer than 85,000 clones, about 93% seen once. From germline, CDR1 is MNHEY and CDR2 SMNVEV (reference sequence). The CDR3 is 13 residues long. V lost 8 bases to trimming and J lost 8 bases, with 18 bases between them. The sample comprised peripheral blood. This receptor was taken from a human donor in a cohort sampled during active COVID-19. The chain has TRBV27 and TRBJ1-1, with D possibly being TRBD1 (5 bases). The CDR3 DNA sequence: TGTGCCAGCGGCTACAGGACCCGAACGGAAGCTTTCTTT. Its protein is CASGYRTRTEAFF.